The entry below describes one T cell receptor beta chain. The CDR3 sequence is 15 residues long. V shed 2 bases and J 4 bases; nucleotides not matched to a gene: 7. CDR1 GTSNPN and CDR2 SVGIG come from the germline V gene (reference sequence). These data are taken from a study of blood T cell repertoires in COVID-19. Study information: PBMCs, B-cell-depleted T cells, or T cells provided the cDNA or gDNA that made up the material.

Method: immunoSEQ multiplex PCR; TCRdb's copy keeps in-frame clones and lacks some. The data hold 150,000 to 200,000 clones, with 88% observed a single time. The J gene is TRBJ1-5, the V gene TRBV30; 8 nucleotides align to TRBD1. This TCR came from a man in his fifties or sixties with acute or convalescent COVID-19. Sequences were obtained from peripheral blood. The CDR3 is CAWSIRTGWNQPQHF. The DNA for the CDR3 is TGTGCCTGGAGTATCAGGACAGGGTGGAATCAGCCCCAGCATTTT.